These 13 T cell receptor beta chains originate from one sample sequenced in a study of blood T cell repertoires in COVID-19. The data were produced by immunoSEQ multiplex PCR, yet TCRdb's version contains in-frame clones alone and is incomplete. The sample lists some 270,000 clones, about 87% occurring once. The sample comprised PBMCs or T cells enriched from blood (not recorded which). The receptors stem from a woman in her thirties with acute COVID-19.

This clone was detected once. The V and J genes are TRBV28 and TRBJ1-2; D unresolved. CDR3 length: 11 amino acids. Germline CDR1 reads MDHEN; CDR2 reads SYDVKM. V lost 5 bases and J lost 5, with 6 bases in between. DNA of the CDR3: TGTGCCAGCAGTACGGGGTATGGCTACACCTTC. It translates to CASSTGYGYTF.

The rearrangement joins TRBV24-1 to TRBJ1-5, with 10 bases lining up with TRBD1. J lost 0 bases, V lost 3 bases, and 7 bases had no gene match. CDR1 and CDR2 (germline): KGHDR, SFDVKD. The CDR3 covers 18 residues. The CDR3 loop reads CATSDQDRGADSNQPQHF. CDR3 nucleotides: TGTGCCACCAGTGATCAGGACAGGGGGGCTGATAGCAATCAGCCCCAGCATTTT.

The gene calls are TRBV4-1 and TRBJ1-1; D uncertain. This CDR3 region has 14 residues. The V end was cut by 1 base, the J end by 5 bases, with 11 bases between. CDR1 is MGHRA, CDR2 YSYEKL, per germline. CDR3 loop: CASSQVGEGTEAFF. Written as DNA, the CDR3 is TGCGCCAGCAGCCAAGTCGGGGAGGGAACTGAAGCTTTCTTT.

This clone was seen just once. The genes are TRBV18 and TRBJ1-1; D remains ambiguous. Deletions cut 0 bases from V and 0 bases from J, with 8 bases between. CDR3 length: 15 residues. Germline V gene data show CDR1 as KGHSH and CDR2 as LQKENI. The CDR3 loop is CASSPPSFMNTEAFF. The CDR3 nucleotides are TGTGCCAGCTCACCACCGAGTTTCATGAACACTGAAGCTTTCTTT.

This clone occurred once. This chain joins TRBV2 and TRBJ2-3; TRBD1 aligns across 9 bases. Germline CDR1 SNHLY, CDR2 FYNNEI. The CDR3 runs to 16 residues. Trimming removed 6 bases from V and 0 bases from J; junction bases left unmatched: 7. CDR3 DNA: TGTGCCAGCAGAAAACAGGGGGCGCGGAGCACAGATACGCAGTATTTT. Translating it yields CASRKQGARSTDTQYF. The complete variable domain, with remaining parts taken from reference TRBV2 and TRBJ2-3, reads EPEVTQTPSHQVTQMGQEVILRCVPISNHLYFYWYRQILGQKVEFLVSFYNNEISEKSEIFDDQFSVERPDGSNFTLKIRSTKLEDSAMYFCASRKQGARSTDTQYFGPGTRLTVL.

The table lists this clone with a count of one. The chain has TRBV9 and TRBJ2-7; possibly TRBD1 for D (5 bases). Looked up from germline, CDR1 is SGDLS and CDR2 is YYNGEE. The CDR3 loop spans 16 amino acids. V lost 0 bases and J lost 2, with 15 bases in between. CDR3 sequence: CASSVDGQTDTYEQYF. In nucleotides, the CDR3 is TGTGCCAGCAGCGTAGACGGCCAGACAGATACCTACGAGCAGTACTTC.

V gene TRBV20-1 combines with J gene TRBJ1-5; 9 bases fit TRBD1. With 3 bases clipped from V and 7 bases from J, the junction kept 7 bases outside the gene matches. The CDR3 length is 14 residues. CDR1 DFQATT and CDR2 SNEGSKA come from the germline V gene (reference sequence). CDR3 DNA: TGCAGTGCTAGTCGGGGACAGGGAAACCAGCCCCAGCATTTT. Translation: CSASRGQGNQPQHF.

Only a few counts were recorded for this clone. This chain connects TRBV30 to TRBJ2-1, with 11 bases identical to TRBD2. Germline CDR1 GTSNPN, CDR2 SVGIG (reference sequence). This CDR3 region has 14 residues. J was trimmed by 9 bases and V by 2 bases; bases with no gene match: 6. This CDR3 reads CAWSPTSGRGEQFF. CDR3 coding DNA: TGTGCCTGGAGTCCTACTAGCGGGAGAGGTGAGCAGTTCTTC.

The chain is built from TRBV5-1 and TRBJ1-1; the D gene is possibly TRBD1 (6 bases). There are 14 residues in the CDR3. V gave up 3 bases and J gave up 2 bases, with 11 bases separating them. Germline CDR1 reads SGHRS; CDR2 reads YFSETQ. The CDR3 spells CASSSRTDNTEAFF. The CDR3 coding sequence is TGCGCCAGCAGCTCCAGGACAGACAACACTGAAGCTTTCTTT.

The chain is built from TRBV9 and TRBJ2-1; 13 bases agree with TRBD2. The CDR3 sequence is 16 residues long. Germline loops: CDR1 SGDLS, CDR2 YYNGEE. V was pared by 4 bases and J by 7 bases, with 8 bases of the junction left unmatched. The CDR3 bases are TGTGCCAGCAGCCCAGGACTAGCGGGAGAGTGGAATGAGCAGTTCTTC. It codes for CASSPGLAGEWNEQFF.

The chain couples TRBV30 to TRBJ2-1, with D perhaps matching TRBD2 (6 bases). Germline V gene data show CDR1 as GTSNPN and CDR2 as SVGIG (reference sequence). V lost 2 bases, J lost 10 bases, and 24 bases lay in between. The CDR3 contains 16 residues. The CDR3 coding sequence is TGTGCCTGGAGTCCCATTGGCGGGACCACCCGTGTGGAGCAGTTCTTC. Translation: CAWSPIGGTTRVEQFF.

The CDR3 loop reads CASSLPLENTEAFF. CDR3 nucleotides: TGTGCCAGCAGCTTACCCTTAGAGAACACTGAAGCTTTCTTT. The gene calls are TRBV13 and TRBJ1-1; the D is unclear. The CDR3 covers 14 residues. Trimming stripped 2 bases from V and 1 base from J, with 8 bases between. The germline CDR1 and CDR2 sequences are PRHDT and FYEKMQ (reference sequence).

The chain recombines TRBV5-1 with TRBJ2-3; 8 nucleotides line up with TRBD1. V dropped 2 bases and J dropped 0; count of bases not matched to a gene: 5. This CDR3 contains 16 residues. From germline, CDR1 is SGHRS and CDR2 YFSETQ. The DNA of the CDR3 is TGCGCCAGCAGCTTACCCCGACAGGGGAGCACAGATACGCAGTATTTT. Its translation: CASSLPRQGSTDTQYF.